This T cell receptor (beta chain) derives from a study of blood T cell repertoires in COVID-19. Study details: The origin of the acute and convalescent COVID-19 samples was the United States, Italy and Spain. PBMCs, B-cell-depleted T cells, or T cells were the source of the cDNA or gDNA that made up the material.

Clones were sequenced by immunoSEQ multiplex PCR, and TCRdb holds only the in-frame ones, with some missing. The sample lists hundreds of thousands of clones, approximately 86% occurring once. Germline values: CDR1 WSHSY, CDR2 SAAADI. Trimming shortened V by 8 bases and J by 10 bases, and 9 bases separated the two germline ends. The CDR3 has 10 residues. The study recruited people aged about 18 to 89 years across around 24 US areas. Assignments of participants to cohorts depended upon their own reported clinical history. V usage is TRBV10-2 and J usage is TRBJ2-1; D is uncertain. The specimen sequenced was PBMCs or T cells enriched from blood (not recorded which). The sequence was obtained from a woman between 25 and 40 years old who had been exposed to COVID-19. CDR3 sequence: CASRELEQFF. The CDR3 DNA sequence: TGCGCCAGCCGCGAGTTAGAGCAGTTCTTC.